This TCR beta chain originates from a study of cytomegalovirus exposure and HLA in healthy donors. General study points: Near-uniform donor sequencing depth was presumed by presence/absence analyses. Cytomegalovirus-associated TCR beta chains were listed, numbering roughly 150. In all likelihood, a cluster of highly shared sequence variants was a sequencing artifact. In an earlier analysis, about 87% or about 30%: the productive usage of most TCR beta V segments.

A note on this clone: Its antigen is as yet unknown.

This CDR3 has 14 amino acids. With 3 bases removed from V and 3 bases from J, the gap between germline ends came to 11 bases. Germline CDR1 reads GTSNPN; CDR2 reads SVGIG (reference sequence). A multiplex PCR was run with 60 Vbeta primers and 13 Jbeta primers. Assay used: immunoSEQ multiplex PCR; TCRdb lists only in-frame clones, some missing. This sample carries about 170,000 clones, around 74% of them seen once, and the ten largest clones take roughly 2%. Sequenced: PBMCs. This sequence was found in a female donor in good health and CMV-seronegative. The chain couples TRBV30 to TRBJ2-2; D is unclear. The CDR3 sequence is CAWSLRVDTGELFF. In DNA, the CDR3 is TGTGCCTGGAGCCTACGTGTGGACACCGGGGAGCTGTTTTTT.